This TCR beta chain stems from a study of shared clonotypes between healthy human individuals. The replicate PCRs on unsorted PBMC were given around 0.3 ug DNA, which is tens of thousands of T cell genomes. TCRdb keeps only in-frame clones here, not all; method: immunoSEQ multiplex PCR. The table lists some 96,000 clones, roughly half of them singletons, with around 16% in the top ten. Comment on this clone: This may come from a read error, since a much larger clone is one base off.

The clonotype originates from a woman aged 40 to 49 in good health. Some clones in this sample may be carry-over from other donors' samples. Input material: PBMCs.

CDR3: CASSLRWGQGGNEQLF. The CDR3 DNA follows: TGTGCCAGCAGCTTGCGGTGGGGACAGGGAGGGAATGAGCAGCTCTTC. V is TRBV5-6 and J is TRBJ2-1; 9 positions match TRBD1. In germline, CDR1 is SGHDT, CDR2 YYEEEE. The CDR3 spans 16 residues.